A selection of T cell receptor beta chains follows, all from one sample in a study of blood T cell repertoires in COVID-19. Sequenced by immunoSEQ multiplex PCR; TCRdb stores in-frame clones only, minus some. The sample consists of about 190,000 clones, around 84% of them appearing once. Sequenced: peripheral blood. The receptors derive from a man younger than 40 with active or convalescent COVID-19. Both conserved end residues are trimmed from each CDR3. Each record gives: CDR3 protein, V gene, CDR3 length, J gene.

CDR3aa: AIRTGSTDTQY
v_gene: TRBV7-9
len: 11
j_gene: TRBJ2-3

CDR3aa: ASSARADNEKLF
v_gene: TRBV2
len: 12
j_gene: TRBJ1-4

CDR3aa: ASSLVSGSYNEQF
v_gene: TRBV7-8
len: 13
j_gene: TRBJ2-1

CDR3aa: ASSFELGGLMNTEAF
v_gene: TRBV5-6
len: 15
j_gene: TRBJ1-1

CDR3aa: ASSRSGSGYEQY
v_gene: TRBV27
len: 12
j_gene: TRBJ2-7

CDR3aa: ASTGSFQPQH
v_gene: TRBV19
len: 10
j_gene: TRBJ1-5

CDR3aa: ASSLGGGGNEKLF
v_gene: TRBV5-6
len: 13
j_gene: TRBJ1-4

CDR3aa: ASSQGQLLNTEAF
v_gene: TRBV4-1
len: 13
j_gene: TRBJ1-1

CDR3aa: ASGIRASGSFYNEQF
v_gene: TRBV12-5
len: 15
j_gene: TRBJ2-1

CDR3aa: AWRGTGVEYNSPLH
v_gene: TRBV30
len: 14
j_gene: TRBJ1-6

CDR3aa: ASSPRQREEGRLEQY
v_gene: TRBV14
len: 15
j_gene: TRBJ2-7

CDR3aa: ASTGGRASDTQY
v_gene: TRBV19
len: 12
j_gene: TRBJ2-3

CDR3aa: ASSLGPDRAQAGYT
v_gene: TRBV5-1
len: 14
j_gene: TRBJ1-2

CDR3aa: SVPLGQGETEAF
v_gene: TRBV29-1
len: 12
j_gene: TRBJ1-1

CDR3aa: ASSYSSGLIYEQY
v_gene: TRBV6-5
len: 13
j_gene: TRBJ2-7

CDR3aa: ASSQDKGGALTDTQY
v_gene: TRBV4-1
len: 15
j_gene: TRBJ2-3

CDR3aa: ASSSQLAGNTDTQY
v_gene: TRBV6-6
len: 14
j_gene: TRBJ2-3

CDR3aa: ASSSGRWTQY
v_gene: TRBV19
len: 10
j_gene: TRBJ2-5

CDR3aa: ASSPTSGGFQETQY
v_gene: TRBV4-1
len: 14
j_gene: TRBJ2-5

CDR3aa: ASSNLDGNYYGYT
v_gene: TRBV3-1/TRBV3-2
len: 13
j_gene: TRBJ1-2

CDR3aa: ASSLMGTGAYNEQF
v_gene: TRBV7-3
len: 14
j_gene: TRBJ2-1

CDR3aa: ATSEALNTEAF
v_gene: TRBV24-1
len: 11
j_gene: TRBJ1-1

CDR3aa: SVEVRGDYGYT
v_gene: TRBV29-1
len: 11
j_gene: TRBJ1-2

CDR3aa: ASSTLLAGGSGELF
v_gene: TRBV19
len: 14
j_gene: TRBJ2-2

CDR3aa: ASSPEPGQGANEQF
v_gene: TRBV7-2
len: 14
j_gene: TRBJ2-1

CDR3aa: ASTRRGLNNEQF
v_gene: TRBV7-2
len: 12
j_gene: TRBJ2-1

CDR3aa: ASSPGRGYHEQY
v_gene: TRBV7-6
len: 12
j_gene: TRBJ2-7

CDR3aa: ASRTGREGYT
v_gene: TRBV6-5
len: 10
j_gene: TRBJ1-2

CDR3aa: ASSPPGPEAF
v_gene: TRBV14
len: 10
j_gene: TRBJ1-1

CDR3aa: SASGPSSQY
v_gene: TRBV20-1
len: 9
j_gene: TRBJ2-3

CDR3aa: ASSNWRGGEAF
v_gene: TRBV11-2
len: 11
j_gene: TRBJ1-1

CDR3aa: ASSTGVVPSPLH
v_gene: TRBV28
len: 12
j_gene: TRBJ1-6

CDR3aa: ASSLRRRPGDTQY
v_gene: TRBV7-2
len: 13
j_gene: TRBJ2-3

CDR3aa: ASSSRRSANSPLH
v_gene: TRBV13
len: 13
j_gene: TRBJ1-6

CDR3aa: ASSLRPEVDTEAF
v_gene: TRBV27
len: 13
j_gene: TRBJ1-1

CDR3aa: AIAEIEAF
v_gene: TRBV6-5
len: 8
j_gene: TRBJ1-1

CDR3aa: ATSRAPAGGSTGELF
v_gene: TRBV15
len: 15
j_gene: TRBJ2-2

CDR3aa: ASSPLGSGVGQETQY
v_gene: TRBV4-1
len: 15
j_gene: TRBJ2-5

CDR3aa: ANSLAGVSGNTIY
v_gene: TRBV5-5
len: 13
j_gene: TRBJ1-3

CDR3aa: ASSPPSTGGRKNIQY
v_gene: TRBV18
len: 15
j_gene: TRBJ2-4

CDR3aa: ASSSRGGSLPIHEQY
v_gene: TRBV7-8
len: 15
j_gene: TRBJ2-7

CDR3aa: ASRRGQGKPNYGYT
v_gene: TRBV21-1
len: 14
j_gene: TRBJ1-2

CDR3aa: AINQDRDQPQH
v_gene: TRBV10-3
len: 11
j_gene: TRBJ1-5

CDR3aa: ASALGGLSSPLH
v_gene: TRBV4-1
len: 12
j_gene: TRBJ1-6

CDR3aa: SVGGFYTEAF
v_gene: TRBV29-1
len: 10
j_gene: TRBJ1-1

CDR3aa: ASSLTGNTEAF
v_gene: TRBV4-3
len: 11
j_gene: TRBJ1-1

CDR3aa: ASSFAGQGNTEAF
v_gene: TRBV7-3
len: 13
j_gene: TRBJ1-1

CDR3aa: ASSWTVENTIY
v_gene: TRBV7-9
len: 11
j_gene: TRBJ1-3

CDR3aa: ASTPLSTRGRAGYTGELF
v_gene: TRBV19
len: 18
j_gene: TRBJ2-2

CDR3aa: ASSLTAGVGYNEQF
v_gene: TRBV7-8
len: 14
j_gene: TRBJ2-1

CDR3aa: ASSWRVGMNTEAF
v_gene: TRBV5-5
len: 13
j_gene: TRBJ1-1